These 2 T cell receptor beta chains were all obtained from the same sample, sequenced in a study of T cells in Graves' hyperthyroidism and ophthalmopathy. There were TCR beta CDR3 regions amplified from RNA transcripts. First-round RT-PCR of the TCR CDR3 relied on the HTBI primer set. MiXCR, applied by TCRdb to the multiplex PCR reads, yields one record per CDR3 protein. The sample holds approximately 220,000 distinct CDR3 sequences, around 18% seen once. Sequences were obtained from blood. The receptors shown here come from a man in his forties or fifties with Graves' hyperthyroidism.

Many counts were recorded for this clonotype. The chain carries TRBV24-1 and TRBJ2-3, with a weak D call TRBD1 (6 bases). The ends were cut back, 6 bases at V and 1 base at J, with 10 bases in the middle. Germline loops: CDR1 KGHDR, CDR2 SFDVKD. The CDR3 consists of 14 residues. CDR3 nucleotides: TGTGCCACCAGTATACAGGGTGGCACAGATACGCAGTATTTT. Its protein is CATSIQGGTDTQYF.

The gene calls are TRBV11-2 and TRBJ2-7; unclear D gene. With 4 bases removed from V and 3 bases from J, the gap between germline ends came to 10 bases. In germline, CDR1 is SGHAT, CDR2 FQNNGV. This CDR3 spans 13 amino acids. CDR3 protein: CASSSRGRYEQYF. DNA of the CDR3: TGTGCCAGCAGCTCCCGCGGCCGCTACGAGCAGTACTTC.